One and the same sample provided the 19 T cell receptor beta chains below, sequenced in a study of OX40 agonist ivuxolimab in advanced cancers. The table came from immunoSEQ multiplex PCR; TCRdb's copy has only in-frame clones and leaves some out. The sample carries tens of thousands of clones, 77% recorded once. Sequences were derived from CD4+ or CD8+ T cells sorted from blood, sampled in a trial of the OX40 agonist ivuxolimab. These receptor sequences come from an adult with an advanced solid tumor such as melanoma, head and neck, liver or kidney cancer.

V is TRBV15 and J is TRBJ2-3, with 14 bases lining up with TRBD2. This CDR3 spans 17 amino acids. After removal of 7 bases from V and 0 bases from J, the junction contained 6 bases not matched to a gene. The germline CDR1 and CDR2 sequences are LNHNV and YYDKDF (reference sequence). CDR3 sequence (DNA): TGTGCCACCACCCTAAGGACTAGCGGGAGGAGCACAGATACGCAGTATTTT. It yields the protein CATTLRTSGRSTDTQYF.

In its sample, this clone was seen a few times. The V call is TRBV11-2, the J call TRBJ2-7; 8 bases map to TRBD2. Germline lookup yields CDR1 SGHAT and CDR2 FQNNGV. CDR3 size: 17 residues. The trim removed 4 bases at V and 5 bases at J, leaving 16 bases unmatched. CDR3 region: CASSSRIAGSPPNEQYF. The CDR3 DNA sequence: TGTGCCAGCAGCTCCCGAATAGCGGGGAGTCCCCCGAACGAGCAGTACTTC.

The CDR3 DNA is TGCGCCAGCGGAACAGGGGGCGCAGAAGGAAACACCATATATTTT. As protein: CASGTGGAEGNTIYF. V usage is TRBV4-3 and J usage is TRBJ1-3; 9 positions match TRBD1. The CDR3 extends over 15 amino acids. The V gene end was trimmed by 8 bases and the J gene end by 4 bases; junction bases not matched to a gene: 9. Germline CDR1 is LGHNA and CDR2 is YSLEER.

The rearrangement uses TRBV5-4 and TRBJ2-7; TRBD2 aligns across 13 bases. CDR1 is SGHNT and CDR2 is YYREEE in the germline V gene (reference sequence). The CDR3 is made up of 15 amino acids. V lost 4 bases to trimming and J lost 7 bases; unmatched junction nucleotides: 8. The CDR3 sequence: CASSPTSGGAREQYF. The CDR3 bases are TGTGCCAGCAGCCCAACTAGCGGGGGGGCCCGGGAGCAGTACTTC.

The rearrangement uses TRBV7-3 and TRBJ2-1; D remains ambiguous. The germline V gene has CDR1 SGHTA and CDR2 FQGTGA. Trimming shortened V by 5 bases and J by 3 bases, and 17 bases separated the two germline ends. The CDR3 extends over 16 amino acids. As DNA, the CDR3 is TGTGCCAGCAGCCTCGGCCTAGGGCCAGGCTACAATGAGCAGTTCTTC. It is translated as CASSLGLGPGYNEQFF.

The chain uses TRBV7-9 and TRBJ1-5; a possible D gene is TRBD1 (5 bases). The CDR3 is 14 amino acids. Germline CDR1 and CDR2: SEHNR and FQNEAQ (reference sequence). Trimming left V 5 bases short and J 2 bases short, with 10 bases between. CDR3 protein: CASSARDGNQPQHF. The CDR3 DNA reads TGTGCCAGCAGCGCTCGGGACGGCAATCAGCCCCAGCATTTT.

This clone was counted only a few times. The chain carries TRBV6-6 and TRBJ2-1; 9 bases are shared with TRBD2. The germline V gene has CDR1 MNHNY and CDR2 SVGAGI (reference sequence). The CDR3 is 16 residues long. Trimming cost V 0 bases and J 8 bases; bases outside gene matches: 8. For the CDR3, the DNA is TGTGCCAGCAGTTACTCCGGGACTAGCATGGGGCATGAGCAGTTCTTC. This sequence encodes CASSYSGTSMGHEQFF.

This sequence joins TRBV28 and TRBJ2-3; D possibly corresponds to TRBD1 (5 bases). Germline V gene sequence: CDR1 MDHEN, CDR2 SYDVKM. Trimming pared 5 bases from V and 0 bases from J, leaving 9 bases between. The CDR3 has 14 residues. CDR3 DNA sequence: TGTGCCAGCAGTCAACAGGCCAGCACAGATACGCAGTATTTT. Encoded protein: CASSQQASTDTQYF.

In its sample, this clone is medium-sized (0.01 to 0.1%). Distinct nucleotide sequences in the sample also encode this CDR3. This chain joins TRBV6-5 and TRBJ1-5; TRBD1 is a possible D gene (5 bases). V was clipped by 6 bases and J by 1 base, with 7 bases between them. The CDR3 spans 13 residues. Germline V gene data show CDR1 as MNHEY and CDR2 as SVGAGI. CDR3 DNA: TGTGCCAGCAGACAGGCAAGCAATCAGCCCCAGCATTTT. Protein: CASRQASNQPQHF.

The V and J genes are TRBV19 and TRBJ1-1, with D perhaps TRBD1 (5 bases). From germline, CDR1 is LNHDA and CDR2 SQIVND (reference sequence). CDR3 size: 12 residues. Trimming took off 7 bases at V and 4 bases at J, with 10 bases between the two ends. Written as DNA, the CDR3 is TGTGCCAGTATGGGGGGGGGCACTGAAGCTTTCTTT. It yields the protein CASMGGGTEAFF. Together with reference TRBV19 and TRBJ1-1, the CDR3 gives the full variable domain: DGGITQSPKYLFRKEGQNVTLSCEQNLNHDAMYWYRQDPGQGLRLIYYSQIVNDFQKGDIAEGYSVSREKKESFPLTVTSAQKNPTAFYLCASMGGGTEAFFGQGTRLTVV.

The V call is TRBV6-5, the J call TRBJ2-7, with unresolved D. The CDR3 is made up of 12 amino acids. The V end was cut by 0 bases, the J end by 7 bases, with 7 bases between. Germline V gene lookup returns CDR1 MNHEY and CDR2 SVGAGI. Written as DNA, the CDR3 is TGTGCCAGCAGTTACTCGTTTGGAGAGCAGTACTTC. It is translated as CASSYSFGEQYF.

The CDR3, as DNA: TGTGCCAGCAGCGTCGATGGACAGAGTAAAAACATTCAGTACTTC. Residues: CASSVDGQSKNIQYF. The V gene is TRBV9, the J gene TRBJ2-4; the D gene is possibly TRBD1 (6 bases). Germline-derived CDR1 and CDR2 are SGDLS and YYNGEE. Trimming pared 2 bases from V and 4 bases from J, leaving 13 bases between. This CDR3 has 15 residues.

This clone was counted a single time. The rearrangement links TRBV27 to TRBJ2-4; D not resolved. The CDR3 spans 15 residues. V was shortened by 5 bases and J by 0 bases, with 11 bases between the two germline ends. Germline V gene sequence: CDR1 MNHEY, CDR2 SMNVEV (reference sequence). CDR3 in DNA: TGTGCCAGCAGTCACACCGCTAGAGCCAAAAACATTCAGTACTTC. Residues: CASSHTARAKNIQYF.

The J gene is TRBJ2-2, the V gene TRBV18, with D perhaps being TRBD1 or TRBD2 (6 bases each). Trimming pared 3 bases from V and 5 bases from J, leaving 13 bases between. The CDR3 covers 15 residues. CDR1 is KGHSH and CDR2 is LQKENI in the germline V gene. CDR3 in DNA: TGTGCCAGCTCACCTAATCAGGGGACTACCGGGGAGCTGTTTTTT. It translates to CASSPNQGTTGELFF.

The chain uses TRBV7-9 and TRBJ2-7; TRBD1 might be the D (6 bases). From germline, CDR1 is SEHNR and CDR2 FQNEAQ (reference sequence). The CDR3 covers 14 residues. Trimming pared 2 bases from V and 4 bases from J, leaving 12 bases between. For the CDR3, the DNA is TGTGCCAGCAGCTTATACGGACAGCCTTACGAGCAGTACTTC. Its protein product is CASSLYGQPYEQYF.

V usage is TRBV27 and J usage is TRBJ1-6, with D hard to call. Germline V gene data show CDR1 as MNHEY and CDR2 as SMNVEV (reference sequence). Trimming removed 6 bases from V and 3 bases from J, with 3 bases in between. The CDR3 sequence is 12 residues long. The CDR3 region is CASRDYNSPLHF. CDR3 nucleotide sequence: TGTGCCAGCAGGGACTATAATTCACCCCTCCACTTT.

This chain links TRBV18 with TRBJ2-7; possibly TRBD2 for D (5 bases). Germline V CDR1 and CDR2: KGHSH, LQKENI. Trimming left V 3 bases short and J 3 bases short, with 12 bases between. CDR3 length: 14 residues. The CDR3 loop is CASSPSVGDYEQYF. As DNA, the CDR3 is TGTGCCAGCTCACCGTCTGTGGGAGACTACGAGCAGTACTTC.

This chain joins TRBV28 and TRBJ1-1; D is possibly TRBD1 (5 bases). Trimming cost V 3 bases and J 11 bases, with 16 bases left between them. In germline, CDR1 is MDHEN, CDR2 SYDVKM. The CDR3 covers 13 residues. CDR3 bases: TGTGCCAGCAGTTTGGTGGGGGTGGGTGAGGCTTTCTTT. Amino acids: CASSLVGVGEAFF.

The chain is built from TRBV19 and TRBJ1-3; D is perhaps TRBD1 (6 bases). Trimming cost V 5 bases and J 4 bases, with 15 bases left between them. The CDR3 length is 15 residues. Germline-derived CDR1 and CDR2 are LNHDA and SQIVND (reference sequence). Written as DNA, the CDR3 is TGTGCCAGTAGTTTCCTACAGGGAGCCGGAAACACCATATATTTT. It encodes CASSFLQGAGNTIYF. The full variable domain, with the rest looked up from reference TRBV19 and TRBJ1-3, is DGGITQSPKYLFRKEGQNVTLSCEQNLNHDAMYWYRQDPGQGLRLIYYSQIVNDFQKGDIAEGYSVSREKKESFPLTVTSAQKNPTAFYLCASSFLQGAGNTIYFGEGSWLTVV.